One and the same sample provided the 16 T cell receptor beta chains below, sequenced in a study of shared clonotypes between healthy human individuals. Assay used: immunoSEQ multiplex PCR; TCRdb lists only in-frame clones, some missing. Of about 2 million clones listed, 85% to 95% are singletons. Material: naive CD4+ T cells sorted from blood. Indicated subset: CD45RA+ positively selected. Receptor source: a young man in good health.

The chain has TRBV10-2 and TRBJ1-1; weak D call: TRBD1 (6 bases). Trimming took 8 bases from V and 5 from J, leaving 15 bases between them. CDR3 length: 13 amino acids. Germline V lookup: CDR1 WSHSY, CDR2 SAAADI. The CDR3 region is CASYPNRVTEAFF. DNA of the CDR3: TGCGCCAGCTACCCGAACAGGGTAACTGAAGCTTTCTTT.

Points on this clone: Other nucleotide sequences in the sample specify the same CDR3. V and J are TRBV7-9 and TRBJ1-1; D remains ambiguous. Deletions cut 3 bases from V and 2 bases from J, with 4 bases between. Germline V gene data show CDR1 as SEHNR and CDR2 as FQNEAQ (reference sequence). This CDR3 has 12 residues. The CDR3 here is CASSFGNTEAFF. The CDR3 nucleotides read TGTGCCAGCAGCTTTGGAAACACTGAAGCTTTCTTT.

The V gene is TRBV5-8, the J gene TRBJ1-5, with TRBD1 matching 11 bases. Germline values: CDR1 SGHTS, CDR2 YDEGEE. The CDR3 spans 16 residues. Trimming removed 4 bases from V and 5 bases from J; junction bases left unmatched: 8. The CDR3 DNA follows: TGTGCCAGCAGCCCTAGGACAGGGGGCAACTATCAGCCCCAGCATTTT. This codes for CASSPRTGGNYQPQHF.

V usage is TRBV5-4 and J usage is TRBJ2-3, with TRBD1 matching 8 bases. V was clipped by 3 bases and J by 4 bases; unmatched bases: 10. Looked up from germline, CDR1 is SGHNT and CDR2 is YYREEE (reference sequence). This CDR3 has 16 amino acids. The DNA for the CDR3 is TGTGCCAGCAGCTACCCCCAGGGGGCGGTCTCAGATACGCAGTATTTT. Its protein product is CASSYPQGAVSDTQYF.

This chain joins TRBV2 and TRBJ1-2; D is possibly TRBD1 (6 bases). Germline V gives CDR1 SNHLY, CDR2 FYNNEI. The CDR3 consists of 15 residues. V lost 6 bases and J lost 3, with 17 bases in between. CDR3 DNA: TGTGCCAGCAGCCAAAGACAGGTGGGGGACTATGGCTACACCTTC. The encoded protein is CASSQRQVGDYGYTF.

The chain combines TRBV28 with TRBJ2-3, with D possibly being TRBD1 or TRBD2 (5 bases each). The CDR3 consists of 14 residues. In germline, CDR1 is MDHEN, CDR2 SYDVKM. The germline V and J ends were trimmed by 8 bases and 5 bases, with 17 bases remaining between them. The CDR3 loop is CASRDAGLVDTQYF. Written as DNA, the CDR3 is TGTGCCAGCCGGGACGCGGGCCTTGTAGATACGCAGTATTTT.

This clone was seen a handful of times. V and J are TRBV6-6 and TRBJ2-7; D is perhaps TRBD2 (5 bases). Trimming took off 2 bases at V and 6 bases at J, with 11 bases between the two ends. This CDR3 has 13 amino acids. Germline CDR1 reads MNHNY; CDR2 reads SVGAGI (reference sequence). The CDR3 loop is CASSYLASFEQYF. Written as DNA, the CDR3 is TGTGCCAGCAGTTACCTTGCTAGCTTCGAGCAGTACTTC.

The chain has TRBV18 and TRBJ1-6, with 9 bases fitting TRBD1. The CDR3 length is 13 residues. The V and J ends lost 8 bases and 8 bases, in that order; junction bases with no gene match: 4. The germline gives CDR1 KGHSH, CDR2 LQKENI. CDR3 in amino acids: CASLRDRDSPLHF. The CDR3 coding sequence is TGTGCCAGCCTCCGGGACAGGGATTCACCCCTCCACTTT.

This clone was recorded only once. Other DNA sequences in the sample encode the same CDR3. This rearrangement joins TRBV4-3 to TRBJ2-1; TRBD2 is a possible D gene (6 bases). Germline V gives CDR1 LGHNA, CDR2 YSLEER. This CDR3 has 13 amino acids. Trimming took off 0 bases at V and 7 bases at J, with 7 bases between the two ends. In DNA form, the CDR3 reads TGCGCCAGCAGCCAAGAACGGGGGAATGAGCAGTTCTTC. Amino acid sequence: CASSQERGNEQFF.

A single count supports this clone. This rearrangement joins TRBV5-1 to TRBJ2-5; no definite D call. Germline CDR1 SGHRS, CDR2 YFSETQ. Trimming shortened V by 4 bases and J by 2 bases, and 15 bases separated the two germline ends. The CDR3 covers 15 residues. The CDR3 bases are TGCGCCAGCAGCATCCAAATTGGGCTTCAAGAGACCCAGTACTTC. It yields the protein CASSIQIGLQETQYF.

The CDR3 coding sequence is TGTGCCAGCAGTCGGGGGGCTGACACTGAAGCTTTCTTT. It specifies CASSRGADTEAFF. This sequence joins TRBV25-1 and TRBJ1-1, with D tentatively TRBD1 (6 bases). V dropped 5 bases and J dropped 3 bases, with 10 bases sitting between them. Germline-derived CDR1 and CDR2 are MGHDK and SYGVNS. This CDR3 is 13 amino acids long.

In this sample, this clone turned up once. The chain combines TRBV19 with TRBJ1-6, with TRBD1 matching over 12 bases. CDR1 is LNHDA, CDR2 SQIVND, per germline (reference sequence). With 6 bases clipped from V and 7 bases from J, the junction kept 1 base outside the gene matches. This CDR3 region has 14 residues. The CDR3 here is CASRGQGANSPLHF. DNA of the CDR3: TGTGCCAGTAGGGGACAGGGGGCAAATTCACCCCTCCACTTT.

The chain combines TRBV25-1 with TRBJ1-1, with 8 nucleotides matching TRBD1. Looked up from germline, CDR1 is MGHDK and CDR2 is SYGVNS. The CDR3 is made up of 14 amino acids. The J segment lost 4 bases and the V segment lost 5 bases, leaving 6 bases of the junction unmatched. This CDR3 is CASSRTGSGTEAFF. For the CDR3, the DNA is TGTGCCAGCAGTAGGACAGGGTCGGGCACTGAAGCTTTCTTT. The whole variable domain, remainder taken from reference TRBV25-1 and TRBJ1-1, is EADIYQTPRYLVIGTGKKITLECSQTMGHDKMYWYQQDPGMELHLIHYSYGVNSTEKGDLSSESTVSRIRTEHFPLTLESARPSHTSQYLCASSRTGSGTEAFFGQGTRLTVV.

The chain joins TRBV7-8 to TRBJ1-5, with 7 bases fitting TRBD1. The CDR3 spans 14 residues. CDR1 and CDR2 from the germline V gene are SGHVS and FQNEAQ. Germline trimming cut 5 bases from V and 4 bases from J; bases unmatched to any gene: 5. CDR3 in amino acids: CASSEGAGNQPQHF. As DNA, the CDR3 is TGTGCCAGCAGCGAGGGGGCAGGGAATCAGCCCCAGCATTTT.

The J gene is TRBJ2-3, the V gene TRBV7-9, with 12 positions matching TRBD2. V shed 3 bases, J shed 4 bases, and the junction held 5 bases outside the gene matches. This CDR3 is built from 16 residues. The V gene's germline CDR1 is SEHNR and CDR2 FQNEAQ (reference sequence). This chain's CDR3 is CASSLTSGGFADTQYF. CDR3 nucleotides: TGTGCCAGCAGCTTGACTAGCGGGGGCTTCGCAGATACGCAGTATTTT. The whole variable domain, remainder taken from reference TRBV7-9 and TRBJ2-3, is DTGVSQNPRHKITKRGQNVTFRCDPISEHNRLYWYRQTLGQGPEFLTYFQNEAQLEKSRLLSDRFSAERPKGSFSTLEIQRTEQGDSAMYLCASSLTSGGFADTQYFGPGTRLTVL.

As for this clone: This specimen includes other DNA sequences encoding the same CDR3. The gene calls are TRBV18 and TRBJ1-2; D is ambiguous. From germline, CDR1 is KGHSH and CDR2 LQKENI. Trimming removed 3 bases from V and 3 bases from J, with 8 bases in between. CDR3 size: 13 residues. For the CDR3, the DNA is TGTGCCAGCTCACCGGGGTCTGACTATGGCTACACCTTC. It translates to CASSPGSDYGYTF.